Listed here are 6 T cell receptor beta chains from one sample, sequenced in a study of radiotherapy plus CTLA-4 blockade in lung cancer. The protocol was immunoSEQ multiplex PCR, while the TCRdb copy is restricted to in-frame clones and leaves out a portion. Of approximately 80,000 clones listed, 60% to 85% are singletons. This sample comprised peripheral blood, obtained from a patient treated with radiotherapy plus ipilimumab. The receptors shown here come from a human donor with non-small cell lung cancer whose response to radiotherapy plus ipilimumab could not be evaluated. Some clones in this sample may be carry-over from other donors' samples.

The J gene is TRBJ1-2, the V gene TRBV7-3; TRBD1 is a possible D gene (5 bases). Trimming removed 5 bases from V and 8 bases from J, with 15 bases in between. This CDR3 has 13 residues. CDR1 and CDR2 from the germline V gene are SGHTA and FQGTGA. The CDR3: CASSATGSGGYTF. CDR3 sequence (DNA): TGTGCCAGCAGCGCTACAGGATCGGGCGGCTACACCTTC.

The gene calls are TRBV19 and TRBJ2-7, with 8 positions matching TRBD1. This CDR3 is built from 14 residues. In germline, CDR1 is LNHDA, CDR2 SQIVND (reference sequence). V was clipped by 5 bases and J by 1 base; unmatched bases: 4. In DNA form, the CDR3 reads TGTGCCAGTAGTCCAGGGGGCTGGTCCTACGAGCAGTACTTC. The encoded protein is CASSPGGWSYEQYF.

This clone was counted a single time. J is TRBJ2-2 and V is TRBV7-2; D ambiguous. The CDR3 covers 14 residues. Germline loops: CDR1 SGHTA, CDR2 FQGNSA. The V end lost 2 bases, the J end lost 6 bases, and 10 bases lay between the germline ends. The CDR3 here is CASSLLGISGELFF. CDR3 in DNA: TGTGCCAGCAGCTTATTGGGCATTTCCGGGGAGCTGTTTTTT. Full variable domain (rest looked up from reference TRBV7-2 and TRBJ2-2): GAGVSQSPSNKVTEKGKDVELRCDPISGHTALYWYRQSLGQGLEFLIYFQGNSAPDKSGLPSDRFSAERTGGSVSTLTIQRTQQEDSAVYLCASSLLGISGELFFGEGSRLTVL.

For the CDR3, the DNA is TGTGCCAGCAGTTCCCAGCGGGGGGGCCAACGGCAGTTCTTC. Its translation: CASSSQRGGQRQFF. The chain combines TRBV6-6 with TRBJ2-1; TRBD2 agrees at 10 bases. There are 14 residues in the CDR3. The germline V gene has CDR1 MNHNY and CDR2 SVGAGI (reference sequence). J gave up 12 bases and V 4 bases, and 9 bases lay outside the gene matches.

The rearrangement uses TRBV18 and TRBJ1-5, with D tentatively TRBD1 (5 bases). The CDR3 has 13 amino acids. Germline assignment: CDR1 KGHSH and CDR2 LQKENI. Trimming left V 1 base short and J 6 bases short, with 7 bases between. CDR3 nucleotides: TGTGCCAGCTCACCACAGGGGCTTCAGCCCCAGCATTTT. Translating it yields CASSPQGLQPQHF.

The chain combines TRBV18 with TRBJ2-2; weak D call: TRBD2 (6 bases). Germline V gene sequence: CDR1 KGHSH, CDR2 LQKENI. The V end lost 2 bases, the J end lost 4 bases, and 17 bases lay between the germline ends. The CDR3 runs to 17 residues. In nucleotides, the CDR3 is TGTGCCAGCTCACCATCTCTCGGGGGAGCAATCACCGGGGAGCTGTTTTTT. Translated, it gives CASSPSLGGAITGELFF.